The 9 T cell receptor beta chains listed next were all sequenced from one sample in a study of T cell responses to AZD1222 COVID-19 vaccine. The assay was immunoSEQ multiplex PCR, and TCRdb's table has in-frame clones only and misses some. The table records approximately 150,000 clones, about nine tenths of them present only once. The sample here was peripheral blood, taken on day 0 of AZD1222 vaccination. These receptors all stem from an adult in good health.

The rearrangement uses TRBV7-2 and TRBJ2-7; D is ambiguous. The V end was cut by 1 base, the J end by 5 bases, with 6 bases between. The germline gives CDR1 SGHTA, CDR2 FQGNSA. The CDR3 covers 12 residues. In DNA, the CDR3 is TGTGCCAGCAGCTTAGTTTGGGACGAGCAGTACTTC. The encoded protein is CASSLVWDEQYF.

This clone appeared once. The chain couples TRBV9 to TRBJ1-6, with TRBD1 matching 7 bases. The CDR3 runs 15 residues. The junction had 10 bases not matched to a gene; V was cut back by 4 bases and J by 9 bases. Germline V gene data show CDR1 as SGDLS and CDR2 as YYNGEE. CDR3 region: CASSHSGQKSSPLHF. The CDR3 nucleotides read TGTGCCAGCAGCCACTCGGGACAGAAGAGTTCACCCCTCCACTTT.

In its sample, this clone was seen once. CDR3 amino acids: CASSSGFYDTGELFF. The CDR3 DNA reads TGTGCCAGCAGCTCCGGCTTTTATGACACCGGGGAGCTGTTTTTT. V usage is TRBV11-3 and J usage is TRBJ2-2, with no clear D. Germline CDR1 and CDR2: SGHNT and YENEEA. Trimming shortened V by 4 bases and J by 3 bases, and 12 bases separated the two germline ends. There are 15 residues in the CDR3.

V usage is TRBV5-1 and J usage is TRBJ1-3; 7 nucleotides match TRBD1. The trim removed 7 bases at V and 1 base at J, leaving 5 bases unmatched. Germline CDR1 reads SGHRS; CDR2 reads YFSETQ. The CDR3 length is 14 residues. CDR3 protein: CASRPTGSGNTIYF. CDR3 coding DNA: TGCGCCAGCCGACCGACAGGGTCTGGAAACACCATATATTTT.

The V gene is TRBV19, the J gene TRBJ2-7; 7 positions match TRBD1. Germline lookup yields CDR1 LNHDA and CDR2 SQIVND (reference sequence). This CDR3 is built from 14 residues. V shed 10 bases and J 5 bases; nucleotides not matched to a gene: 14. In DNA, the CDR3 is TGTGCCACCAGAAGGGAACAGGGGTTCAACGAGCAGTACTTC. Protein product: CATRREQGFNEQYF.

The gene calls are TRBV5-6 and TRBJ2-1, with 10 bases aligning to TRBD2. Germline CDR1 is SGHDT and CDR2 is YYEEEE. The CDR3 consists of 15 residues. V dropped 7 bases and J dropped 8; count of bases not matched to a gene: 12. The CDR3 DNA sequence: TGTGCCAGCGGAGTTACGGGACTAGCGAGGGATGAGCAGTTCTTC. It yields the protein CASGVTGLARDEQFF.

CDR3 region: CASSQSRGNTIYF. The CDR3 coding sequence is TGTGCCAGCAGCCAAAGCCGGGGAAACACCATATATTTT. The chain uses TRBV14 and TRBJ1-3; no firm D call. The V and J ends lost 2 bases and 4 bases respectively, with 6 bases between them. There are 13 residues in the CDR3. CDR1 is SGHDN, CDR2 FVKESK, per germline.

This clone was found once. V usage is TRBV11-2 and J usage is TRBJ2-2; no reliable D call. V lost 2 bases and J 4 bases, leaving 8 bases between the germline ends. The germline gives CDR1 SGHAT, CDR2 FQNNGV. The CDR3 is 14 residues long. The CDR3 DNA follows: TGTGCCAGCAGCTTACAGTACTTCACCGGGGAGCTGTTTTTT. Translating it yields CASSLQYFTGELFF.

V is TRBV19 and J is TRBJ2-3, with no clear D. CDR3 length: 13 amino acids. Germline V lookup: CDR1 LNHDA, CDR2 SQIVND (reference sequence). V lost 1 base and J lost 4, with 6 bases in between. CDR3 DNA: TGTGCCAGTAGTATAGGGGTTGCAGATACGCAGTATTTT. Translated, it gives CASSIGVADTQYF.